The present T cell receptor (beta chain) was sequenced within a study of CD4+ T cells in melanoma (dated by TCRdb to between 2022 and 2023). At the level of the whole study: Neoantigen-specific CD4+ T cells in human melanoma were what the study investigated.

Library creation used the immunoSEQ multiplex PCR assay. TCRdb obtained this table from immuneACCESS and retained in-frame rearrangements with V and J assigned. These tables miss some clones; where compared with another copy, unresolved V genes account for less than half of the shortfall, and the remainder is unexplained. Here the sample has 9,500 to 10,000 clones; approximately 61% occur a single time. Jointly, the top ten make up around 17% of the sample. CDR3 length: 14 amino acids, cysteine to phenylalanine. Solely the CDR3 DNA is kept, with 42 bases framed from the first base. Trimming at the junction amounts to 2 bases on V and 7 bases on J, and the germline ends lie 12 bases apart. The germline V gene (reference sequence) gives CDR1 as GTSNPN and CDR2 as SVGIG. Summary of the overall study and its limitations: Neoantigen-specific CD4+ T cells were reported to be correlated with the function of CD8+ T cells, macrophages and B cells. According to the report, neoantigen-specific CD4+ T cells in melanoma displayed diverse differentiation states.

The donors were people with melanoma. To note about this clone: Which antigen it targets is not known. No qualities accompany the bases; no much larger clone lies one base away.

The rearranged segments are TRBV30 and TRBJ1-6, with TRBD1 as a weak D call on 5 bases. This sequence was found in a human donor with melanoma. The specimen was cells from a culture (not recorded whether cultured in vitro). The encoded CDR3 is CAWSSTGGNSPLHF. In nucleotides, the sequence is TGTGCCTGGAGTAGTACAGGTGGAAATTCACCCCTCCACTTT.